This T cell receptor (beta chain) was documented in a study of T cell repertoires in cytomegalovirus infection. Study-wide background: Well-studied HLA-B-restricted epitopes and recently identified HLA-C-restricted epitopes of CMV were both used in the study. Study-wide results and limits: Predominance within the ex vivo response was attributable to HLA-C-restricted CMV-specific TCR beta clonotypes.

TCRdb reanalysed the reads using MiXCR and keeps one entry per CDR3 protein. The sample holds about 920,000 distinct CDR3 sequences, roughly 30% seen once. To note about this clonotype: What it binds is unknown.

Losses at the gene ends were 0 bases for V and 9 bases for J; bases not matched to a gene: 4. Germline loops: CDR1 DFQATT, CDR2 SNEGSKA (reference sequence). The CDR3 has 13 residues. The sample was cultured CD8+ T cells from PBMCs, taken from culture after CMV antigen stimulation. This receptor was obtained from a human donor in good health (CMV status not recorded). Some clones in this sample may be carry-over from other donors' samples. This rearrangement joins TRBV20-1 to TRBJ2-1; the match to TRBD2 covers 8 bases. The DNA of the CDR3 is TGCAGTGCTAGAGATCTAGCGGGCAGTGAGCAGTTCTTC. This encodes CSARDLAGSEQFF.